This T cell receptor (beta chain) emerged from a study of blood T cell repertoires in COVID-19. Per the original data handling: Reference gene primer amplification gave nucleated cell count estimates. Data came from immunoSEQ multiplex PCR; TCRdb stores just in-frame clones and leaves some out. The DNA gave D and trimming, while V, J and clone size come from that table. The table lists a few hundred thousand clones, approximately 85% of them singletons. Germline V CDR1 and CDR2: LGHNA, YSLEER. V was clipped by 4 bases and J by 4 bases; unmatched bases: 3. This CDR3 has 14 amino acids. The chain has TRBV4-3 and TRBJ2-7, with 11 bases matching TRBD2. The sequence was collected from a man in his forties or fifties with active or convalescent COVID-19. Sequencing input: peripheral blood. DNA for the CDR3: TGCGCCAGCAGCCCGTTAGCGGGAGGGTACGAGCAGTACTTC. This gives the protein CASSPLAGGYEQYF.